The 18 T cell receptor beta chains given below trace back to one sample, sequenced in a study of blood T cell repertoires in COVID-19. Here immunoSEQ multiplex PCR was the method, and the copy in TCRdb shows in-frame clones only, minus some. The sample includes about 170,000 clones, about nine tenths seen only once; the top ten take about 5.3%. The sample taken for sequencing was peripheral blood. The receptor set was obtained from a man aged 18 to 29 with COVID-19, enrolled during active disease.

In this sample, this clone turned up once. This chain joins TRBV9 and TRBJ2-2, with 10 bases that match TRBD2. The CDR3 totals 17 residues. Looked up from germline, CDR1 is SGDLS and CDR2 is YYNGEE. V gave up 4 bases and J gave up 1 base; unmatched junction bases: 7. The DNA for the CDR3 is TGTGCCAGCAGCTTTCCCGGGACTAGCGTGAACACCGGGGAGCTGTTTTTT. Translating it yields CASSFPGTSVNTGELFF.

The chain employs TRBV19 and TRBJ1-5; D is perhaps TRBD1 (5 bases). The CDR3 consists of 17 residues. The germline gives CDR1 LNHDA, CDR2 SQIVND (reference sequence). Trimming cost V 5 bases and J 1 base, with 18 bases left between them. CDR3 in DNA: TGTGCCAGTAGTGGGTTAAAGGGGTCGCTGAGCAATCAGCCCCAGCATTTT. Translating gives CASSGLKGSLSNQPQHF.

The rearrangement uses TRBV2 and TRBJ1-1; D gene unclear. Deletions cut 8 bases from V and 8 bases from J, with 12 bases between. Germline V gene lookup returns CDR1 SNHLY and CDR2 FYNNEI. There are 11 residues in the CDR3. CDR3: CASGINIEAFF. The CDR3, as DNA: TGTGCCAGCGGTATAAACATCGAAGCTTTCTTT.

This chain joins TRBV5-4 and TRBJ1-1, with TRBD1 matching over 9 bases. CDR1 is SGHNT, CDR2 YYREEE, per germline (reference sequence). This CDR3 has 14 residues. Germline trimming cut 3 bases from V and 4 bases from J; bases unmatched to any gene: 4. CDR3 protein: CASSWDRDGTEAFF. The CDR3 DNA is TGTGCCAGCAGCTGGGACAGGGACGGCACTGAAGCTTTCTTT.

This chain links TRBV7-2 with TRBJ2-3; 9 bases are shared with TRBD1. The germline gives CDR1 SGHTA, CDR2 FQGNSA. CDR3 length: 16 residues. V shed 5 bases, J shed 0 bases, and the junction held 6 bases outside the gene matches. As DNA, the CDR3 is TGTGCCAGCAGCGCGTACAGGGGGCCTAGCACAGATACGCAGTATTTT. This codes for CASSAYRGPSTDTQYF.

The chain employs TRBV30 and TRBJ2-3, with a tentative D call TRBD1 (6 bases). This CDR3 is 14 amino acids long. Germline values: CDR1 GTSNPN, CDR2 SVGIG (reference sequence). V lost 4 bases to trimming and J lost 2 bases, with 13 bases between them. This chain's CDR3 is CAWTTGLATDTQYF. Written as DNA, the CDR3 is TGTGCCTGGACCACAGGGCTGGCCACAGATACGCAGTATTTT.

This chain joins TRBV2 and TRBJ2-7; D perhaps matches TRBD1 (6 bases). The CDR3 is 14 amino acids. Between the trimmed V and J ends, which lost 7 bases and 7 bases, there was a span of 20 bases. Germline V gene lookup returns CDR1 SNHLY and CDR2 FYNNEI. The CDR3 DNA reads TGTGCCAGCACCGACAGGAGTGCCTTTGAAGAGCAGTACTTC. Translating it yields CASTDRSAFEEQYF.

The J gene is TRBJ2-5, the V gene TRBV7-2, with 10 bases aligning to TRBD1. The CDR3 spans 14 residues. V shed 5 bases, J shed 5 bases, and the junction held 5 bases outside the gene matches. Germline assignment: CDR1 SGHTA and CDR2 FQGNSA. The CDR3 reads CASSLDRGHETQYF. The DNA for the CDR3 is TGTGCCAGCAGCCTCGACAGGGGGCACGAGACCCAGTACTTC.

This rearrangement joins TRBV7-2 to TRBJ2-1, with 7 bases fitting TRBD2. V lost 1 base and J lost 4; bases outside the gene matches: 4. Germline lookup yields CDR1 SGHTA and CDR2 FQGNSA. This CDR3 contains 15 residues. The CDR3, as DNA: TGTGCCAGCAGCTTAGGGGCTAGCGGTTACAATGAGCAGTTCTTC. Encoded protein: CASSLGASGYNEQFF.

The chain carries TRBV20-1 and TRBJ1-1; D is uncertain. The CDR3 is made up of 12 amino acids. The germline V and J ends were trimmed by 3 bases and 6 bases, with 11 bases remaining between them. Germline-derived CDR1 and CDR2 are DFQATT and SNEGSKA (reference sequence). The CDR3 region has the DNA TGCAGTGCTAGTTCGGGGTCCGCTGAAGCTTTCTTT. This encodes CSASSGSAEAFF.

The chain carries TRBV12-5 and TRBJ1-1; no clear D gene. This CDR3 has 12 amino acids. CDR1 and CDR2 (germline): LGHNT, FRNRAP. Trimming took off 1 base at V and 6 bases at J, with 6 bases between the two ends. DNA for the CDR3: TGTGCTAGTGGTTTGGACAGCTCTGAAGCTTTCTTT. This sequence encodes CASGLDSSEAFF. Full variable domain (remainder filled in from reference TRBV12-5 and TRBJ1-1): DARVTQTPRHKVTEMGQEVTMRCQPILGHNTVFWYRQTMMQGLELLAYFRNRAPLDDSGMPKDRFSAEMPDATLATLKIQPSEPRDSAVYFCASGLDSSEAFFGQGTRLTVV.

The chain combines TRBV19 with TRBJ1-1; 8 bases match TRBD1. The CDR3 length is 14 residues. The germline V gene encodes CDR1 LNHDA and CDR2 SQIVND (reference sequence). The V gene end was trimmed by 1 base and the J gene end by 5 bases; junction bases not matched to a gene: 3. The CDR3 loop is CASSIGQGTTEAFF. The CDR3, as DNA: TGTGCCAGTAGTATAGGACAGGGGACGACTGAAGCTTTCTTT.

On this clone: The junction shows a germline mismatch at one end, possibly a read error. The chain links TRBV5-1 to TRBJ1-4; 8 bases match TRBD1. This CDR3 contains 14 residues. Per the germline V gene, CDR1 is SGHRS and CDR2 is YFSETQ. The CDR3 loop reads CASSLDQGAEKLLF. For the CDR3, the DNA is TGCGCCAGCAGCTTGGATCAGGGGGCGGAAAAACTGCTTTTT.

The V gene is TRBV6-6, the J gene TRBJ2-1, with D unresolved. The CDR3 is 15 residues long. Between the trimmed V and J ends, which lost 4 bases and 3 bases, there was a span of 13 bases. CDR1 is MNHNY, CDR2 SVGAGI, per germline (reference sequence). CDR3 protein: CASSFSLAIYNEQFF. DNA of the CDR3: TGTGCCAGCAGTTTTTCTCTTGCGATCTACAATGAGCAGTTCTTC.

This chain uses TRBV27 with TRBJ2-1; 13 bases map to TRBD2. This CDR3 is built from 16 residues. Germline CDR1 is MNHEY and CDR2 is SMNVEV (reference sequence). The J segment lost 9 bases and the V segment lost 5 bases, leaving 10 bases of the junction unmatched. Written as DNA, the CDR3 is TGTGCCAGCAGTAGGACTAGCGGGAGTCATATAAGTGAGCAGTTCTTC. It is translated as CASSRTSGSHISEQFF.

The chain's CDR3 is CATSDRQGALTDTQYF. For the CDR3, the DNA is TGTGCCACCAGTGATCGACAGGGGGCTCTCACAGATACGCAGTATTTT. The J gene is TRBJ2-3, the V gene TRBV24-1, with 10 bases matching TRBD1. V trimming: 3 bases; J trimming: 2 bases; junction bases outside the gene matches: 4. Germline V gene sequence: CDR1 KGHDR, CDR2 SFDVKD. CDR3 length equals 16 residues.

The V call is TRBV19, the J call TRBJ2-1; no firm D call. V lost 1 base to trimming and J lost 3 bases, with 7 bases between them. The CDR3 has 14 residues. Germline V gene lookup returns CDR1 LNHDA and CDR2 SQIVND (reference sequence). The CDR3 bases are TGTGCCAGTAGTATAGGGTACGGCTACAATGAGCAGTTCTTC. This sequence encodes CASSIGYGYNEQFF.

V usage is TRBV5-4 and J usage is TRBJ2-3; D is unclear. Deletions cut 6 bases from V and 2 bases from J, with 19 bases between. The CDR3 sequence is 16 residues long. Germline CDR1 is SGHNT and CDR2 is YYREEE (reference sequence). The CDR3, as DNA: TGTGCCAGCACCCTGGGTGGCAGGTTCCTCACAGATACGCAGTATTTT. Amino acid sequence: CASTLGGRFLTDTQYF.